The source of this TCR beta chain is a study of Ad26.COV2.S vaccination and SARS-CoV-2 variants. Study findings and constraints: Substantial post-vaccination breadth of spike-specific CD8+ and CD4+ T cell responses was reported.

The ends lost 5 bases at V and 4 bases at J; junction bases unmatched: 2. Germline V gives CDR1 SEHNR, CDR2 FQNEAQ (reference sequence). The CDR3 contains 14 residues. In its sample, this clone was seen many times. Antigen specificity is unknown. This same CDR3 is encoded by further DNA sequences in the sample. Treatment noted: around 19 received Ad26.COV2.S at low or high dose, single or two shots; about 5 received placebo; per-sample allocation not given. Material that was analyzed had been drawn on day 63 after the first vaccine or placebo injection. SARS-CoV-2 spike from the Wuhan strain was encoded by the vaccine, an Ad26 vector. Generated by immunoSEQ multiplex PCR, the TCRdb table keeps only in-frame clones and is missing some. The sample has 330,000 or so clones, roughly nine tenths seen once.

The TCR was taken from a person aged 18-65 years who received the Ad26.COV2.S COVID-19 vaccine or a placebo. Sequenced here: peripheral blood, sampled in a trial of Ad26.COV2.S vaccine versus placebo. This chain connects TRBV7-9 to TRBJ1-5, with TRBD1 matching 10 bases. The CDR3 loop is CASSPGQGNQPQHF. The DNA of the CDR3 is TGTGCCAGCAGCCCGGGACAGGGGAATCAGCCCCAGCATTTT.